The rows below give T cell receptor beta chains drawn from one sample of a study of blood T cell repertoires in COVID-19. Method: immunoSEQ multiplex PCR; TCRdb's copy keeps in-frame clones and lacks some. The table includes 150,000 or so clones, approximately 85% detected once. The specimen was peripheral blood. The receptors stem from a man aged 60 to 75 with active or convalescent COVID-19. The CDR3 runs from the conserved cysteine through the conserved F or W. The D gene is left open where the match is weak. A clone size is listed for some rows: how often the clone was seen (once, few, many), or a class if it is expanded.

D	V	length	J	size	CDR3	DNA
-	TRBV20-1	14	TRBJ2-3	-	CSASLTSAADTQYF	TGCAGTGCTAGTCTGACTAGTGCCGCAGATACGCAGTATTTT
-	TRBV2	14	TRBJ2-1	-	CATFREIGYNEQFF	TGTGCCACCTTTCGGGAGATCGGGTACAATGAGCAGTTCTTC
TRBD2	TRBV13	15	TRBJ2-2	-	CASSLSAGGAGELFF	TGTGCCAGCAGCTTATCAGCGGGAGGGGCCGGGGAGCTGTTTTTT
-	TRBV7-6	16	TRBJ1-3	-	CASSPDYRATGNTIYF	TGTGCCAGCAGCCCCGATTACAGGGCGACTGGAAACACCATATATTTT
TRBD2	TRBV11-2	15	TRBJ2-2	-	CASSTQRGGTGELFF	TGTGCCAGCAGCACCCAGCGGGGGGGCACCGGGGAGCTGTTTTTT
-	TRBV29-1	14	TRBJ2-1	-	CSVDEDSSYNEQFF	TGCAGCGTTGACGAGGATAGCTCCTACAATGAGCAGTTCTTC
TRBD2	TRBV5-1	15	TRBJ2-7	-	CASSVLGSGGYEQYF	TGCGCCAGCAGCGTCCTTGGTAGCGGGGGGTACGAGCAGTACTTC
-	TRBV19	14	TRBJ1-5	-	CASSMPPGNQPQHF	TGTGCCAGTAGTATGCCGCCGGGCAATCAGCCCCAGCATTTT
TRBD1	TRBV18	13	TRBJ1-1	-	CASSQDRAAEAFF	TGTGCCAGCTCGCAGGACAGGGCCGCTGAAGCTTTCTTT
-	TRBV6-6	12	TRBJ2-7	-	CASSWKGDEQYF	TGTGCCAGCAGCTGGAAGGGGGACGAGCAGTACTTC
-	TRBV19	12	TRBJ2-2	-	CASSPGTGELFF	TGTGCCAGTAGTCCGGGGACCGGGGAGCTGTTTTTT
TRBD1	TRBV19	15	TRBJ2-5	-	CASSMTGGRQETQYF	TGTGCCAGTAGTATGACAGGGGGCCGCCAAGAGACCCAGTACTTC
TRBD2	TRBV27	15	TRBJ2-7	-	CASSQLAGGPYEQYF	TGTGCCAGCAGTCAACTAGCGGGAGGGCCTTACGAGCAGTACTTC
-	TRBV2	17	TRBJ1-5	-	CASSRGFGGSGNQPQHF	TGTGCCAGCAGTAGGGGTTTCGGGGGGTCCGGTAATCAGCCCCAGCATTTT
-	TRBV5-6	12	TRBJ2-3	few	CASSLAVDTQYF	TGTGCCAGCAGCTTGGCCGTAGATACGCAGTATTTT
TRBD2	TRBV5-1	18	TRBJ2-6	once	CASSLDGREGRWANVLTF	TGCGCCAGCAGCTTGGATGGGCGGGAGGGCCGCTGGGCCAACGTCCTGACTTTC
-	TRBV12-3/TRBV12-4	13	TRBJ2-4	-	CASSRGGGYIQYF	TGTGCCAGCAGTCGGGGTGGAGGATACATTCAGTACTTC